One T cell receptor beta chain is described in this entry. This clonotype came up a few times. What antigen it recognizes has not been identified. No base quality values were provided; no much bigger clone lies one nucleotide off. This sample stems from a study of T-cell memory formation after mild COVID-19 (dated by TCRdb to the early 2020s). Notes on the research overall: TCR sequence clusters from the two donors were largely donor specific. T-cell clones expanding and contracting after mild COVID-19 in a couple of donors were tracked by longitudinal TCRalpha and TCRbeta repertoire sequencing. Two young, previously healthy adult volunteers, one female and one male, were included in the cohort.

Its CDR3 holds 15 amino acids, cysteine through phenylalanine. The entry retains the CDR3 DNA only, 45 bases that are in frame from base 1. As encoded in the germline V gene (reference sequence), CDR1 is SEHNR while CDR2 is FQNEAQ. At the junction V is shortened by 5 bases and J by 2 bases, with 15 bases in between. These reads were obtained on an Illumina NovaSeq 6000. TCRalpha and TCRbeta cDNA libraries were built by 5'RACE with constant-segment primers, adding sample barcodes and unique molecular identifiers. RNA was extracted from every sample with Trizol reagent. The libraries were amplified in two PCR steps, and the second step added a second sample barcode and Illumina TruSeq adapters. Sequencing of the libraries was done on an Illumina NovaSeq, producing 2 x 150 bp paired-end reads. The authors' pipeline ran thus. Demultiplexing of reads and collapsing into UMI-guided consensus sequences were performed with migec v1.2.7. Using mixcr v2.1.11, UMI consensuses were aligned to TRA and TRB V and J templates and then assembled into clonotypes. Clonotypes were classified as expanded or contracted when called significant by both edgeR and NoisET, with noise models trained on biological replicates. For edgeR calls, the thresholds were a false discovery rate-adjusted p below 0.01 and a log2 fold-change of 1. As an exploratory analysis of dynamics, max-normalized trajectories of the 1000 most abundant clonotypes were examined with PCA combined with hierarchical clustering. Separately sequenced CD4+ and CD8+ repertoires were used to assign the CD4 or CD8 phenotype of responding clones. TCRdb reprocessed the public reads (quality trimming at Q25 with fastp, clone calling with MiXCR) and kept in-frame beta chains. CDR3 protein duplicates are merged, each entry listing the most common genes and DNA. TCRdb's processing, not the authors', yielded these V and J calls. This sample has about 49,000 distinct CDR3 sequences in its table, and roughly a quarter of those were observed once. The top ten clones comprise 35% to 50% of the sample.

PBMCs were isolated by Ficoll-Paque density gradient centrifugation. The paper as a whole reports these results and caveats: The study covered only two mild cases, and larger cohorts including severe cases with pre-infection samples were considered necessary. Contracting CD4+ clones were located mainly in the CM and EM memory subsets, whereas CD8+ clones were found to be enriched in EMRA. Some responding clones were found in pre-infection memory, which suggests that pre-existing cross-reactive memory T cells took part in the SARS-CoV-2 response. SARS-CoV-2 specificity was not confirmed for the second-wave clones peaking on day 37. Balanced CD4/CD8 phenotypes were observed for clones contracting from day 15 to 85, whereas a bias towards CD4+ was observed for a second wave of clones expanding from day 15 to 37.

The chain joins TRBV7-9 to TRBJ1-2; the D segment could be TRBD1, given 5 matching bases. This sequence was found in a man between 18 and 35 years old who had mild COVID-19 (a few samples of this study predate the infection). The sample titles of this study are shuffled in the database, so cell type and time point are left out; the donor was told from shared clones. The sequenced material came from PBMCs or a T cell subset sorted from them (not recorded which). The DNA is TGTGCCAGCAGCCCCCTGGGACGGCCCAACTATGGCTACACCTTC. This sequence encodes CASSPLGRPNYGYTF.